This paragraph covers one TCR beta chain sequence. Its target is not known. The CDR3 regions of TCR beta were amplified from RNA transcripts. TCR CDR3 underwent first-round RT-PCR with the HTBI primer set. TCRdb ran MiXCR on the multiplex PCR reads and lists one entry per CDR3 protein. Seen here are 500,000 to 650,000 distinct CDR3 sequences, 14% observed once, and the top ten hold approximately 13%. The data were taken from a study of T cells in Graves' hyperthyroidism and ophthalmopathy. V gave up 6 bases and J gave up 4 bases; unmatched junction bases: 7. This CDR3 is 16 amino acids long. Germline assignment: CDR1 MNHNS and CDR2 SASEGT. Study results and caveats: Blood shared most expanded thyroid clonotypes above 0.001.

The study enrolled patients aged 18 to 65 with newly diagnosed hyperthyroidism of under 2 months' duration. Every diagnosis used clinical symptoms, serum thyroxine and TRAb, thyroid ultrasound and orbital computed tomography. Sequences were obtained from blood. This sequence originates from a woman aged 40 to 49 with Graves' hyperthyroidism. J is TRBJ2-5 and V is TRBV6-1; 14 nucleotides align to TRBD2. CDR3 DNA: TGTGCCAGCAGCCGGGGACTAGCGGGAGTCGGAGAGACCCAGTACTTC. Protein sequence: CASSRGLAGVGETQYF.